The T cell receptor beta chain described here comes from a study of T cell repertoires in cytomegalovirus infection. Study context: Evidence of both CMV infection and a matching HLA type came from public TCR beta signatures.

The sample holds many counts of this clonotype. The antigen remains unidentified. The ends were cut back, 0 bases at V and 4 bases at J, with 12 bases in the middle. Germline CDR1 is KGHDR and CDR2 is SFDVKD. This CDR3 comprises 16 residues. Regarding the study as a whole: The ex vivo response was dominated by HLA-C-restricted CMV-specific TCR beta clonotypes. Carriers of CMV and the relevant HLA type were discriminated by public TCR beta frequency.

TCRdb called the reads again in MiXCR, with one record for every CDR3 protein. The table lists about 76,000 distinct CDR3 sequences, about 4% of them singletons. Material: PBMCs. This clonotype was sampled from a human donor in good health (CMV status not recorded). Some clones in this sample may be carry-over from other donors' samples. This chain uses TRBV24-1 with TRBJ2-1; D is possibly TRBD2 (6 bases). CDR3 region: CATSDLQPEGYNEQFF. The CDR3 coding sequence is TGTGCCACCAGTGATTTGCAGCCGGAGGGTTACAATGAGCAGTTCTTC.